This is a list of T cell receptor beta chains from one sample in a study of T cell responses to AZD1222 COVID-19 vaccine. Generated by immunoSEQ multiplex PCR, the TCRdb table keeps only in-frame clones and is missing some. The sample shows about 57,000 clones, 85% of them seen only once. The sample was peripheral blood, taken on day 0 of AZD1222 vaccination. These TCRs come from an adult in good health. Each CDR3 is given with its conserved first and last residue. A D gene is named only where the DNA matches it firmly. The size of a clone is reported for some rows only, either as once, few or many, or as a class for expanded clones.

v_gene	d_gene	abundance	j_gene	CDR3aa	CDR3nt
TRBV5-4	NA	NA	TRBJ1-1	CASSLTSGLGGMNTEAFF	TGTGCCAGCAGCTTGACTTCGGGGCTCGGAGGCATGAACACTGAAGCTTTCTTT
TRBV7-7	TRBD1	NA	TRBJ1-2	CASSLVGRGQGVYGYTF	TGTGCTAGCAGCTTAGTCGGTAGGGGACAGGGTGTCTATGGCTACACCTTC
TRBV9	TRBD2	once	TRBJ2-5	CASSVEGGGLVSETQYF	TGTGCCAGCAGCGTAGAGGGAGGGGGACTAGTCAGTGAGACCCAGTACTTC
TRBV6-5	TRBD1	NA	TRBJ1-3	CASRTGVAGNTIYF	TGTGCCAGCAGGACAGGGGTGGCCGGAAACACCATATATTTT
TRBV19	NA	NA	TRBJ2-7	CASSIGINRALPEQYF	TGTGCCAGTAGTATAGGAATTAACAGGGCCCTTCCCGAGCAGTACTTC
TRBV27	NA	NA	TRBJ1-1	CASRDLYRERDTEAFF	TGTGCCAGCAGAGACCTTTACAGGGAAAGGGACACTGAAGCTTTCTTT
TRBV3-1/TRBV3-2	NA	NA	TRBJ1-6	CASSPSRGPTGAPLHF	TGTGCCAGCAGCCCATCGAGGGGACCGACCGGGGCACCCCTCCACTTT
TRBV25-1	TRBD1	once	TRBJ1-6	CASKGAVNNSPLHF	TGTGCCAGCAAGGGGGCTGTAAATAATTCACCCCTCCACTTT
TRBV5-6	TRBD2	NA	TRBJ2-7	CASSSLILAGQPYEQYF	TGTGCCAGCAGCTCCCTGATACTAGCGGGTCAACCCTACGAGCAGTACTTC
TRBV21-1	NA	once	TRBJ2-7	CASSTPGVFEQYF	TGTGCCAGCAGCACCCCAGGGGTTTTCGAGCAGTACTTC
TRBV19	TRBD2	NA	TRBJ2-7	CASSTGGTTYEQYF	TGTGCCAGTAGTACCGGGGGGACCACCTACGAGCAGTACTTC
TRBV5-4	NA	NA	TRBJ2-1	CASSFGDLSSYNEQFF	TGTGCCAGCAGCTTTGGAGATTTATCCTCCTACAATGAGCAGTTCTTC
TRBV6-5	TRBD1	NA	TRBJ1-3	CASRTGQISGNTIYF	TGTGCCAGCAGGACGGGACAGATCTCTGGAAACACCATATATTTT
TRBV25-1	NA	medium-sized	TRBJ1-3	CAGVGPTHDTIYF	TGTGCCGGAGTAGGGCCGACCCACGACACCATATATTTT
TRBV14	NA	once	TRBJ1-3	CASSQEVRASGNTIYF	TGTGCCAGCAGCCAAGAGGTCAGGGCCTCTGGAAACACCATATATTTT
TRBV7-9	NA	NA	TRBJ1-1	CASSHPTGATEAFF	TGTGCCAGCAGCCACCCGACAGGAGCTACTGAAGCTTTCTTT
TRBV5-4	NA	NA	TRBJ2-6	CASSRDVFSGANVLTF	TGTGCCAGCAGTCGGGACGTCTTCTCTGGGGCCAACGTCCTGACTTTC
TRBV28	NA	NA	TRBJ2-7	CASSFSGNLYEQYF	TGTGCCAGCAGTTTCTCAGGGAACCTCTACGAGCAGTACTTC
TRBV9	TRBD1	NA	TRBJ1-1	CASSAGTGSYATEAFF	TGTGCCAGCAGCGCGGGGACAGGGAGTTACGCCACTGAAGCTTTCTTT
TRBV3-1/TRBV3-2	TRBD2	NA	TRBJ2-5	CASSQGTSGGQETQYF	TGTGCCAGCAGCCAAGGCACTAGCGGGGGCCAAGAGACCCAGTACTTC
TRBV5-1	TRBD1	NA	TRBJ1-4	CASSLTGTANEKLFF	TGCGCCAGCAGCTTGACCGGGACAGCAAATGAAAAACTGTTTTTT
TRBV3-1/TRBV3-2	NA	NA	TRBJ1-4	CAAARGEKLFF	TGTGCCGCAGCTCGCGGGGAAAAACTGTTTTTT
TRBV12-3/TRBV12-4	TRBD1	NA	TRBJ1-2	CASSLQGAHGYTF	TGTGCCAGCAGTTTACAGGGGGCGCATGGCTACACCTTC
TRBV27	NA	NA	TRBJ2-6	CASGAGANILTF	TGTGCCAGCGGGGCCGGGGCCAACATCCTGACTTTC
TRBV4-1	NA	NA	TRBJ2-7	CASSQDSPSGQYF	TGCGCCAGCAGCCAAGATTCGCCCAGCGGGCAGTACTTC
TRBV5-1	NA	NA	TRBJ1-2	CASSKEGLTNYGYTF	TGCGCCAGCAGCAAGGAGGGGCTTACTAACTATGGCTACACCTTC
TRBV5-1	TRBD1	NA	TRBJ1-6	CASSLGSGTGSISNSPLHF	TGCGCCAGCAGCTTGGGATCCGGGACAGGATCCATTAGTAATTCACCCCTCCACTTT
TRBV7-3	NA	once	TRBJ1-1	CASSFELGTNTEAFF	TGTGCCAGCAGCTTCGAATTGGGGACGAACACTGAAGCTTTCTTT
TRBV3-1/TRBV3-2	NA	NA	TRBJ2-2	CASSQVTTGELFF	TGTGCCAGCAGCCAAGTGACGACCGGGGAGCTGTTTTTT
TRBV10-3	NA	few	TRBJ1-2	CAISEDRAPYGYTF	TGTGCCATCAGTGAGGACAGAGCCCCTTATGGCTACACCTTC
TRBV10-3	NA	NA	TRBJ1-4	CAIKDSATNEKLFF	TGTGCCATCAAAGACAGTGCAACTAATGAAAAACTGTTTTTT
TRBV19	NA	NA	TRBJ1-6	CASSTTGNSPLHF	TGTGCCAGTAGTACCACAGGGAATTCACCCCTCCACTTT
TRBV2	NA	NA	TRBJ1-5	CASRATGRVNQPQHF	TGTGCCAGCAGGGCTACGGGGAGGGTGAATCAGCCCCAGCATTTT
TRBV7-2	TRBD2	NA	TRBJ2-5	CASSLALAGAPTQYF	TGTGCCAGCAGCTTAGCGCTAGCGGGGGCGCCAACCCAGTACTTC
TRBV27	TRBD2	NA	TRBJ2-5	CASSFLSGGEKETQYF	TGTGCCAGCAGTTTTCTTAGCGGGGGAGAAAAAGAGACCCAGTACTTC
TRBV6-5	NA	NA	TRBJ2-1	CATLKTGHNEQFF	TGTGCCACCCTCAAAACAGGTCATAATGAGCAGTTCTTC
TRBV7-9	NA	NA	TRBJ2-7	CASISGRAGLQYF	TGTGCCAGCATATCAGGGCGTGCAGGGCTACAGTACTTC
TRBV18	TRBD1	NA	TRBJ1-2	CASSPGQERYGYTF	TGTGCCAGCTCACCGGGACAGGAGAGGTATGGCTACACCTTC
TRBV7-2	TRBD1	NA	TRBJ1-4	CASSLGTGFGEKLFF	TGTGCCAGCAGCTTAGGGACAGGGTTCGGTGAAAAACTGTTTTTT
TRBV10-3	TRBD1	NA	TRBJ2-7	CAISYDRGPTYEQYF	TGTGCCATCAGCTACGACAGGGGGCCTACCTACGAGCAGTACTTC
TRBV18	TRBD1	NA	TRBJ1-5	CAGSTGENQPQHF	TGTGCCGGGTCGACAGGGGAAAATCAGCCCCAGCATTTT
TRBV19	TRBD1	NA	TRBJ1-4	CARKSSGGEEKLFF	TGTGCCAGAAAATCTTCAGGGGGCGAAGAAAAACTGTTTTTT
TRBV6-5	NA	NA	TRBJ2-7	CASRSEGFSYEQYF	TGTGCCAGCAGAAGTGAGGGTTTCTCCTACGAGCAGTACTTC
TRBV28	NA	NA	TRBJ1-2	CASSLPDTPRGGYTF	TGTGCCAGCAGTTTACCCGACACCCCGCGGGGTGGCTACACCTTC
TRBV5-5	NA	NA	TRBJ2-7	CASQVQGSTSYEQYF	TGTGCCAGTCAAGTTCAGGGTTCCACCTCCTACGAGCAGTACTTC